A selection of T cell receptor beta chains follows, all from one sample in a study of vaccination and CD4 T cells after COVID-19. Their antigen targets remain unknown. TCRdb called the PCR reads again in MiXCR, with one record for every CDR3 protein. The sample consists of about 20,000 distinct CDR3 sequences, roughly 78% of them appearing once. The sample consisted of CD4+ T cells from blood, cultured in vitro, taken after SARS-CoV-2 vaccination. The receptors were gathered from a human donor who received a COVID-19 vaccine. Both conserved end residues are part of each CDR3. Each record gives: J gene, D gene, clone size, CDR3 length, V gene, CDR3 protein, CDR3 DNA. A D gene is named only where the DNA matches it firmly. Where a row states a size, it is once, few, many or the class of an expanded clone; other rows omit it.

J: TRBJ1-3; D: NA; size: NA; length: 14; V: TRBV25-1; CDR3: CASSEHGTGNTIYF; DNA: TGTGCCAGCAGTGAACACGGGACTGGAAACACCATATATTTT
J: TRBJ2-7; D: TRBD1; size: NA; length: 15; V: TRBV11-2; CDR3: CASSLDGTGGYEQYF; DNA: TGTGCCAGCAGCTTAGATGGGACAGGGGGCTACGAGCAGTACTTC
J: TRBJ2-3; D: TRBD2; size: NA; length: 18; V: TRBV5-1; CDR3: CASSLGLAGNSGTDTQYF; DNA: TGCGCCAGCAGCTTGGGACTAGCGGGGAATAGTGGCACAGATACGCAGTATTTT
J: TRBJ2-1; D: NA; size: once; length: 14; V: TRBV7-7; CDR3: CASSSVGSYNEQFF; DNA: TGTGCCAGCAGCTCCGTGGGCTCCTACAATGAGCAGTTCTTC
J: TRBJ2-2; D: NA; size: NA; length: 12; V: TRBV19; CDR3: CASNRDTGELFF; DNA: TGTGCCAGTAATAGGGACACCGGGGAGCTGTTTTTT
J: TRBJ2-3; D: NA; size: NA; length: 17; V: TRBV7-9; CDR3: CASSFGNFWANTDTQYF; DNA: TGTGCCAGCAGCTTTGGGAATTTTTGGGCTAACACAGATACGCAGTATTTT
J: TRBJ1-1; D: TRBD1; size: NA; length: 14; V: TRBV18; CDR3: CASSPGTGTTEAFF; DNA: TGTGCCAGCTCACCCGGGACAGGGACCACTGAAGCTTTCTTT
J: TRBJ1-6; D: NA; size: few; length: 14; V: TRBV6-1; CDR3: CASSVGVYNSPLHF; DNA: TGTGCCAGCAGTGTAGGGGTTTATAATTCACCCCTCCACTTT
J: TRBJ1-5; D: TRBD1; size: few; length: 14; V: TRBV2; CDR3: CASSGTGYNQPQHF; DNA: TGTGCCAGCAGTGGGACAGGGTACAATCAGCCCCAGCATTTT
J: TRBJ2-3; D: TRBD2; size: NA; length: 14; V: TRBV29-1; CDR3: CSVELAGGTDTQYF; DNA: TGCAGCGTTGAACTGGCGGGGGGAACAGATACGCAGTATTTT
J: TRBJ2-7; D: TRBD1; size: NA; length: 16; V: TRBV11-3; CDR3: CASSLPKGDRVYEQYF; DNA: TGTGCCAGCAGCTTACCGAAGGGGGACAGGGTCTACGAGCAGTACTTC
J: TRBJ2-5; D: NA; size: NA; length: 14; V: TRBV5-1; CDR3: CASSLGATQETQYF; DNA: TGCGCCAGCAGCTTGGGGGCGACCCAAGAGACCCAGTACTTC
J: TRBJ1-1; D: NA; size: few; length: 14; V: TRBV21-1; CDR3: CASSKNYRDTEAFF; DNA: TGTGCCAGCAGCAAAAACTACAGGGACACTGAAGCTTTCTTT